This TCR beta chain was recovered during a study of blood T cell repertoires in COVID-19. At the level of the study: COVID-19 samples from acute and convalescent phases originated in the United States, Italy and Spain.

Trimming pared 1 base from V and 3 bases from J, leaving 17 bases between. There are 16 residues in the CDR3. Germline V CDR1 and CDR2: SGHDT, YYEEEE. TCRdb's table, derived via immunoSEQ multiplex PCR, lists solely in-frame clones and lacks some. The table has about 47,000 clones, 65% to 85% seen once. The receptor's source is an elderly woman with COVID-19, enrolled during active disease. The chain links TRBV5-6 to TRBJ2-7, with D tentatively TRBD2 (6 bases). The specimen sequenced was peripheral blood. In nucleotides, the CDR3 is TGTGCCAGCAGCTTGAAGGGAGGAATGAGATACTACGAGCAGTACTTC. It codes for CASSLKGGMRYYEQYF.